Given below is one TCR beta chain in context. There is no known antigen for this receptor. No base quality information exists; no much larger clone differs at one position. The sample originates from a study of blood T cell repertoires in COVID-19 (dated by TCRdb to 2018 to 2020). For context, the study as a whole: Samples from collaborators originated in the United States, Italy and Spain and spanned both the acute and convalescent phases of COVID-19. The prospective study material was composed of cDNA or gDNA derived from T cells, B-cell-depleted T cells, or PBMCs. Deeply sampled blood TCRbeta repertoires from subjects exposed to, actively infected with, or recovered from COVID-19 were included in the dataset. The repertoires were made available in a free public database intended to serve as a resource for research on the immune response to SARS-CoV-2. The samples were drawn from two sources: the first 160 participants of the ongoing ImmuneRACE study, and 1,200 or so subjects contributed by 6 global collaborators. A de-identified subject ID, COVID-19 status, age in years and sex were almost always included in the sample metadata. HLA class I and class II types, where available, came from metadata supplied by the sample provider rather than from assay-based typing. Points the paper makes about the study in general: The quantity of clinical and demographic metadata differed by source and by participant and was supplied without curation.

The immunoSEQ Assay, a bias-controlled multiplex PCR, was used to amplify TCRbeta CDR3 regions from genomic DNA. Concerning the study's data processing: Nucleated cell counts per sample were estimated from amplification of reference gene primers within the assay. To quantify the absolute abundance of each unique TCRbeta CDR3 rearrangement, sequence reads were collapsed and filtered. For each sample, productive Simpson clonality was calculated as the square root of Simpson's diversity index across productive rearrangements. Drawn from immuneACCESS, this table holds only the in-frame rearrangements with V and J called that TCRdb kept. Clones are partly lost; checked studies trace under half to an unresolved V gene and leave the rest unexplained. The V and J calls and clone size are taken from that table; D and trimming were inferred from the DNA. This sample lists approximately 190,000 clones; 82% were detected once. The ten largest clones represent around 8% of the sample.

One collaborating source in Seattle enrolled patients while the patients were actively infected and followed the patients over time throughout the course of disease. Whole blood was collected in K2EDTA tubes by collaborating institutions according to the institutions' own protocols. Collaborator samples were shipped for TCRbeta analysis as frozen whole blood, isolated PBMCs, or DNA extracted from either sample type. From the cysteine up to the phenylalanine, the CDR3 has a length of 15 residues. Just CDR3 DNA is preserved here, 45 bases in frame from base 1. Trimming costs V 6 bases and J 0 bases, and their ends lie 13 bases apart. From a lookup of the germline V gene, CDR1 and CDR2 are MDHEN and SYDVKM.

This clonotype was obtained from a woman aged 55-69 years with COVID-19, enrolled during active disease. Sequencing used peripheral blood. Recombination connected TRBV28 to TRBJ2-3; possibly the D gene is TRBD2, per 5 matching bases. The nucleotide sequence is TGTGCCAGCAGGCCCAGCAGAGGGAGCACAGATACGCAGTATTTT. Its amino acids are CASRPSRGSTDTQYF.